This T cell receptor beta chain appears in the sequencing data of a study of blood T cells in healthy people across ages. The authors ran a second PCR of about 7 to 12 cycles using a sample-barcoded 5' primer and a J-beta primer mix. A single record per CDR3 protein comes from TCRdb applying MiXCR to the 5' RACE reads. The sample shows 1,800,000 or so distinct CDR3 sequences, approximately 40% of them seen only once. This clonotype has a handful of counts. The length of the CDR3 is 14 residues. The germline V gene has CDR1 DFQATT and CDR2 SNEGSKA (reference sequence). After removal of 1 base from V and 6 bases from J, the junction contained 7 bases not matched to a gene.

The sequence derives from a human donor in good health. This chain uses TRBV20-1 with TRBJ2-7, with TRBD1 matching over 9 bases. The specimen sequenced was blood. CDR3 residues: CSARGVTGGLEQYF. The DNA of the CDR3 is TGCAGTGCTAGAGGGGTGACAGGGGGTCTCGAGCAGTACTTC.